This T cell receptor beta chain was found in a study of shared clonotypes between healthy human individuals. Notes on the study in general: Non-shared clonotypes displayed generation probabilities falling below those of clonotypes present in all four donors.

J gave up 0 bases and V 4 bases, and 9 bases lay outside the gene matches. The germline gives CDR1 MDHEN, CDR2 SYDVKM. The CDR3 totals 17 residues. Each PCR replicate from the sorted subsets contained roughly 210 ng DNA, which is about 30,000 T cell genomes. The repertoire was sequenced with immunoSEQ multiplex PCR; TCRdb's copy has only in-frame clones and lacks some. The profile shows 2 million to 3 million clones, 80% to 95% of them singletons. A word on this clone: What it recognizes is unknown.

V usage is TRBV28 and J usage is TRBJ1-5; 7 bases align to TRBD1. The receptor comes from a young man in good health. Some clones in this sample may be carry-over from other donors' samples. Sample: naive CD4+ T cells from PBMCs. Subset of the sample: CD45RA+ positively selected. The CDR3 is CASSSRDSFYSNQPQHF. The CDR3 nucleotides are TGTGCCAGCAGTTCCCGGGACAGCTTTTATAGCAATCAGCCCCAGCATTTT.